This T cell receptor beta chain was recorded in a study of blood T cell repertoires in COVID-19. Sequenced by immunoSEQ multiplex PCR; TCRdb stores in-frame clones only, minus some. The profile shows 85,000 to 110,000 clones, 75% to 90% of them singletons. The CDR3 contains 18 residues. Germline V gene lookup returns CDR1 MNHNS and CDR2 SASEGT. J gave up 2 bases and V 4 bases, and 6 bases lay outside the gene matches. The source of this sequence is a human donor in a cohort sampled during active or convalescent COVID-19. The gene calls are TRBV6-1 and TRBJ2-6, with 12 nucleotides matching TRBD1. Material: peripheral blood. This chain's CDR3 is CASSAPGTGGAGANVLTF. CDR3 coding DNA: TGTGCCAGCAGTGCCCCCGGGACAGGGGGCGCTGGGGCCAACGTCCTGACTTTC.